The rows below give T cell receptor beta chains drawn from one sample of a study of blood T cell repertoires in COVID-19. TCRdb's copy holds only in-frame clones and misses some; the assay was immunoSEQ multiplex PCR. The table has 100,000 to 150,000 clones, roughly 87% seen once. The sequenced sample was peripheral blood. All receptors derive from a human donor in a cohort sampled during active COVID-19. Each CDR3 is given with its conserved first and last residue. The order of the fields is J gene, V gene, D gene, CDR3 protein, CDR3 DNA. The D gene is left open where the match is weak.

>TRBJ1-5|TRBV16|-
CASATGVRNQPQHF
TGTGCCAGCGCAACCGGGGTGCGCAATCAGCCCCAGCATTTT
>TRBJ1-2|TRBV27|-
CASSLRRTEPYGYTF
TGTGCCAGCAGTTTACGGAGGACGGAACCCTATGGCTACACCTTC
>TRBJ2-5|TRBV18|-
CASSTVQETQYF
TGTGCCAGCTCAACAGTTCAAGAGACCCAGTACTTC
>TRBJ2-3|TRBV13|TRBD2
CASSPILAVTDTQYF
TGTGCCAGCAGCCCCATCCTAGCGGTAACAGATACGCAGTATTTT
>TRBJ1-5|TRBV19|-
CAANPGTSFNQPQHF
TGTGCCGCCAATCCGGGGACAAGCTTCAATCAGCCCCAGCATTTT
>TRBJ1-3|TRBV19|-
CASSPPRGSGNTIYF
TGTGCCAGTAGTCCCCCCCGGGGGTCCGGAAACACCATATATTTT
>TRBJ1-6|TRBV6-5|-
CASTNRADNSPLHF
TGTGCCAGCACCAACAGGGCCGATAATTCACCCCTCCACTTT
>TRBJ2-5|TRBV7-3|TRBD2
CASSLAGGQRETQYF
TGTGCCAGCAGCTTAGCGGGGGGGCAGAGAGAGACCCAGTACTTC
>TRBJ2-5|TRBV30|-
CAWGLPREAQYF
TGTGCCTGGGGACTTCCAAGAGAGGCCCAGTACTTC
>TRBJ1-2|TRBV20-1|-
CSASQEVGGYTF
TGCAGTGCTAGTCAGGAGGTCGGTGGCTACACCTTC
>TRBJ1-3|TRBV18|TRBD1
CASSPGQYSGNTIYF
TGTGCCAGCTCACCGGGACAGTACTCTGGAAACACCATATATTTT
>TRBJ2-1|TRBV4-1|TRBD2
CASSQVGLAGGFSYNEQFF
TGCGCCAGCAGCCAAGTTGGTCTAGCGGGAGGCTTCTCCTACAATGAGCAGTTCTTC
>TRBJ2-1|TRBV6-1|TRBD2
CAIKRGGNNEQFF
TGTGCCATCAAGCGGGGGGGTAACAATGAGCAGTTCTTC
>TRBJ1-2|TRBV19|-
CASSIPWDRDRDSYGYTF
TGTGCCAGTAGTATCCCTTGGGACCGCGACCGGGACTCATATGGCTACACCTTC